One and the same sample provided the 30 T cell receptor beta chains below, sequenced in a study of blood T cells in healthy people across ages. A second PCR of roughly 7 to 11 cycles used a sample-barcoded 5' primer and a J-beta primer mix. TCRdb re-analysed the 5' RACE reads in MiXCR, keeping a single row per CDR3 protein. Here the sample spans 650,000 to 1,000,000 distinct CDR3 sequences, 35% to 60% being singletons. Material: blood. The receptors were sampled from a man older than 75 in good health.

With regard to this clonotype: A read error is possible here, since a much larger clone lies one base away. The rearrangement links TRBV7-9 to TRBJ1-4; 7 bases match TRBD1. CDR3 length: 15 amino acids. Germline loops: CDR1 SEHNR, CDR2 FQNEAQ (reference sequence). DNA for the CDR3: TGTGCCAGCAGCACACAGGGGTGGGCTAATGAAAACCTGTTTTTT. Its protein product is CASSTQGWANENLFF.

The chain joins TRBV11-2 to TRBJ2-1; the match to TRBD1 covers 10 bases. Per the germline V gene, CDR1 is SGHAT and CDR2 is FQNNGV. Unmatched junction bases numbered 21, after V lost 5 bases and J lost 2 bases. This CDR3 spans 21 amino acids. CDR3 sequence: CASSPGLGTGVGGITYNEQFF. In nucleotides, the CDR3 is TGTGCCAGCAGCCCCGGCCTTGGGACAGGGGTGGGAGGGATTACCTACAATGAGCAGTTCTTC.

This clonotype was recorded once. V usage is TRBV20-1 and J usage is TRBJ1-5; 9 positions match TRBD1. V lost 5 bases, J lost 7 bases, and 12 bases stayed unmatched. Germline CDR1 and CDR2: DFQATT and SNEGSKA (reference sequence). The CDR3 sequence is 15 residues long. The CDR3 DNA is TGCAGTGCTCAGAAAATCCACAGGGGGCTCCAGCCCCAGCATTTT. Encoded protein: CSAQKIHRGLQPQHF.

In the case of this clonotype: Since a much larger clone is just one base distant, this may be a read error. The rearrangement links TRBV29-1 to TRBJ2-1; D may be TRBD1 (6 bases). The germline V and J ends were trimmed by 6 bases and 13 bases, with 25 bases remaining between them. CDR1 and CDR2 (germline): SQVTM, ANQGSEA. The length of the CDR3 is 14 residues. CDR3 sequence (DNA): TGCAGCGTCTTAGAAAGACAGGTGTTACAGACCCAGTTCTTC. It encodes CSVLERQVLQTQFF.

The J gene is TRBJ2-3, the V gene TRBV15; 8 bases line up with TRBD1. J was trimmed by 5 bases and V by 1 base; bases with no gene match: 5. Germline CDR1 reads LNHNV; CDR2 reads YYDKDF (reference sequence). The CDR3 is made up of 15 amino acids. Here the CDR3 reads CATSRATGVRDTQYF. The CDR3 DNA follows: TGTGCCACCAGCAGAGCGACAGGGGTTCGAGATACGCAGTATTTT.

This chain links TRBV7-3 with TRBJ2-1; tentatively, D is TRBD1 or TRBD2 (6 bases each). Germline CDR1 is SGHTA and CDR2 is FQGTGA. V shed 1 base and J shed 8 bases, with 24 bases lying between them. The CDR3 is 18 amino acids. The CDR3 coding sequence is TGTGCCAGCAGCTTAATGGGCAAGGGGGGCGGCAGTCCCTATGAGCAGTTCTTC. Residues: CASSLMGKGGGSPYEQFF.

The chain recombines TRBV4-2 with TRBJ2-3, with TRBD2 matching over 13 bases. After removal of 0 bases from V and 5 bases from J, the junction contained 5 bases not matched to a gene. Germline V lookup: CDR1 LGHNA, CDR2 YNFKEQ. CDR3 length: 17 amino acids. The CDR3 nucleotides are TGTGCCAGCAGCCAAGACGGGACTAGCGGGGCGGGAGATACGCAGTATTTT. It encodes CASSQDGTSGAGDTQYF.

V and J are TRBV6-4 and TRBJ2-5; 11 bases align to TRBD1. The CDR3 totals 15 residues. The V gene end was trimmed by 8 bases and the J gene end by 11 bases; junction bases not matched to a gene: 16. Germline CDR1 MRHNA, CDR2 SNTAGT. CDR3 nucleotide sequence: TGTGCCAGCGGAGAGGGACAGGGGGAATTTGATGAGCAGTACTTC. This translates into CASGEGQGEFDEQYF.

The CDR3 sequence: CSARDTRTAGNTIYF. For the CDR3, the DNA is TGCAGTGCTAGAGATACTAGGACAGCAGGAAACACCATATATTTT. The chain employs TRBV20-1 and TRBJ1-3, with D possibly TRBD1 on 6 matching bases. This CDR3 spans 15 amino acids. The germline gives CDR1 DFQATT, CDR2 SNEGSKA (reference sequence). Trimming stripped 0 bases from V and 4 bases from J, with 13 bases between.

The chain recombines TRBV4-1 with TRBJ2-7; 9 bases match TRBD1. After removal of 4 bases from V and 6 bases from J, the junction contained 13 bases not matched to a gene. The germline CDR1 and CDR2 sequences are MGHRA and YSYEKL. The CDR3 length is 16 residues. The CDR3, as DNA: TGCGCCAGCAGCCGCCGTCCCGGGACAGGGCCTTCCGAGCAGTACTTC. Its translation is CASSRRPGTGPSEQYF.

This clonotype was seen more than once but under ten times. The genes are TRBV6-5 and TRBJ2-1, with TRBD2 matching 9 bases. V gave up 2 bases and J gave up 6 bases; unmatched junction bases: 5. This CDR3 spans 15 amino acids. CDR1 is MNHEY and CDR2 is SVGAGI in the germline V gene. The CDR3 sequence: CASSYRLAGLNEQFF. CDR3 sequence (DNA): TGTGCCAGCAGTTACCGGCTAGCGGGACTCAATGAGCAGTTCTTC.

This clonotype was seen a handful of times. This sequence joins TRBV9 and TRBJ2-7, with D hard to call. CDR3 length: 12 amino acids. V was shortened by 0 bases and J by 6 bases, with 7 bases between the two germline ends. Germline V gene sequence: CDR1 SGDLS, CDR2 YYNGEE. Here the CDR3 reads CASSVDVGEQYF. In nucleotides, the CDR3 is TGTGCCAGCAGCGTAGACGTGGGCGAGCAGTACTTC.

The chain carries TRBV24-1 and TRBJ2-1, with D possibly matching TRBD2 (5 bases). The CDR3 has 15 amino acids. V was trimmed by 4 bases and J by 7 bases, leaving 16 bases between them. Germline lookup yields CDR1 KGHDR and CDR2 SFDVKD. CDR3 region: CATSDPAPGGNEQFF. The DNA of the CDR3 is TGTGCCACCAGTGACCCCGCTCCAGGAGGTAATGAGCAGTTCTTC.

The V and J genes are TRBV3-1 and TRBJ2-7; 8 nucleotides match TRBD2. Germline V gene data show CDR1 as LGHDT and CDR2 as YNNKEL (reference sequence). Germline trimming cut 2 bases from V and 3 bases from J; bases unmatched to any gene: 6. The CDR3 has 15 residues. The CDR3 here is CASSQLSGMGYEQYF. The CDR3 nucleotides read TGTGCCAGCAGCCAACTTAGCGGGATGGGCTACGAGCAGTACTTC.

The chain uses TRBV5-1 and TRBJ2-3, with TRBD1 matching 8 bases. The CDR3 covers 14 residues. Germline trimming cut 6 bases from V and 2 bases from J; bases unmatched to any gene: 5. CDR1 is SGHRS, CDR2 YFSETQ, per germline. The DNA of the CDR3 is TGCGCCAGCAATCTGGGACAGGCCACAGATACGCAGTATTTT. It encodes CASNLGQATDTQYF.

This clonotype has more than one count but fewer than ten. The chain carries TRBV27 and TRBJ1-2, with 9 nucleotides matching TRBD1. V lost 8 bases, J lost 5 bases, and 6 bases stayed unmatched. Per germline, CDR1 MNHEY and CDR2 SMNVEV (reference sequence). The CDR3 totals 13 residues. The CDR3 is CASRPGTGYGYTF. The CDR3 DNA reads as TGTGCCAGCCGGCCCGGGACAGGGTATGGCTACACCTTC.

This clonotype was counted a few times. The chain recombines TRBV6-5 with TRBJ2-5; TRBD1 aligns across 7 bases. The V and J ends lost 0 bases and 5 bases, in that order; junction bases with no gene match: 6. Germline CDR1 reads MNHEY; CDR2 reads SVGAGI. The CDR3 contains 15 residues. The CDR3 nucleotides are TGTGCCAGCAGTTACTCGCGACAGGGATTTGAGACCCAGTACTTC. Protein sequence: CASSYSRQGFETQYF.

The table lists this clonotype with a few counts. The chain uses TRBV29-1 and TRBJ2-1; no clear D. V was shortened by 7 bases and J by 2 bases, with 15 bases between the two germline ends. Germline CDR1 is SQVTM and CDR2 is ANQGSEA. This CDR3 is built from 14 residues. In DNA form, the CDR3 reads TGCAGCGCCGGCGTCGCGAGGCCCTACAATGAGCAGTTCTTC. This sequence encodes CSAGVARPYNEQFF.

Concerning this clonotype itself: A much larger clonotype is one base distant, so this may be a read error. J is TRBJ2-7 and V is TRBV6-2 or TRBV6-3; D could derive from TRBD1 or TRBD2 (5 bases each). This CDR3 spans 16 amino acids. CDR1 and CDR2 from the germline V gene are MNHEY and SVGEGT. V was clipped by 0 bases and J by 7 bases, with 19 bases between them. The CDR3 DNA follows: TGTGCCAGCAGTTACTCTAGCAGAGGGGATAACAATGAGCAGTACTTC. This codes for CASSYSSRGDNNEQYF.

This clonotype turned up a few times. V is TRBV20-1 and J is TRBJ2-7; D is possibly TRBD1 (6 bases). CDR3 length: 15 residues. Between the trimmed V and J ends, which lost 0 bases and 5 bases, there was a span of 17 bases. Germline-derived CDR1 and CDR2 are DFQATT and SNEGSKA (reference sequence). This CDR3 is CSARDDGQGLNEQYF. The DNA of the CDR3 is TGCAGTGCTAGAGATGATGGGCAGGGGCTGAACGAGCAGTACTTC.

This chain links TRBV6-6 with TRBJ1-1, with a weak D call TRBD1 (6 bases). The CDR3 consists of 15 residues. From germline, CDR1 is MNHNY and CDR2 SVGAGI (reference sequence). Trimming took off 4 bases at V and 2 bases at J, with 14 bases between the two ends. The CDR3, as DNA: TGTGCCAGCAGTTCAGGACAGCCATCCAACACTGAAGCTTTCTTT. Translated, it gives CASSSGQPSNTEAFF.

The CDR3 reads CASSLSQAGGISNTQYF. Here the CDR3 DNA reads TGTGCCAGCAGTTTATCGCAGGCGGGAGGGATTTCGAATACGCAGTATTTT. The chain joins TRBV28 to TRBJ2-3; the match to TRBD2 covers 9 bases. Germline lookup yields CDR1 MDHEN and CDR2 SYDVKM. The CDR3 is 17 amino acids. Trimming took 1 base from V and 7 from J; bases not matched to a gene: 12.

The chain couples TRBV20-1 to TRBJ1-1; D unresolved. This CDR3 comprises 13 residues. V was shortened by 3 bases and J by 1 base, with 9 bases between the two germline ends. The germline CDR1 and CDR2 sequences are DFQATT and SNEGSKA (reference sequence). The CDR3 nucleotides read TGCAGTGCTAGTTTAAACAGGAACACTGAAGCTTTCTTT. Encoded protein: CSASLNRNTEAFF.

The chain has TRBV5-1 and TRBJ2-7, with 8 positions matching TRBD1. The germline V gene encodes CDR1 SGHRS and CDR2 YFSETQ. Unmatched junction bases numbered 8, after V lost 4 bases and J lost 2 bases. There are 15 residues in the CDR3. The CDR3 coding sequence is TGCGCCAGCAGCCCAAGGACAGGGTTAGCCTACGAGCAGTACTTC. As protein: CASSPRTGLAYEQYF.

V gene TRBV24-1 combines with J gene TRBJ2-3; a weak D match, TRBD1 (6 bases). V lost 10 bases and J lost 1, with 14 bases in between. The germline CDR1 and CDR2 sequences are KGHDR and SFDVKD. The CDR3 contains 14 residues. In nucleotides, the CDR3 is TGTGCCACAGCGCAGGGGATCGGCACAGATACGCAGTATTTT. Its translation is CATAQGIGTDTQYF.

The chain recombines TRBV10-3 with TRBJ2-5; D ambiguous. The germline gives CDR1 ENHRY, CDR2 SYGVKD. V was clipped by 4 bases and J by 3 bases, with 6 bases between them. The CDR3 runs 12 residues. The CDR3 DNA is TGTGCCATCAGTGCCCAGGAAGAGACCCAGTACTTC. It is translated as CAISAQEETQYF.

The gene calls are TRBV20-1 and TRBJ1-2, with D hard to call. V lost 6 bases, J lost 3 bases, and 14 bases lay in between. CDR1 and CDR2 (germline): DFQATT, SNEGSKA (reference sequence). The CDR3 runs 13 residues. CDR3 loop: CSAVDWEYYGYTF. The CDR3 nucleotides read TGCAGTGCAGTGGACTGGGAATACTATGGCTACACCTTC.

V and J are TRBV27 and TRBJ1-2, with TRBD1 as a possible D gene (5 bases). The germline V and J ends were trimmed by 0 bases and 2 bases, with 10 bases remaining between them. This CDR3 has 15 amino acids. Germline values: CDR1 MNHEY, CDR2 SMNVEV (reference sequence). CDR3 in amino acids: CASSLSGAANYGYTF. The CDR3 DNA sequence: TGTGCCAGCAGTTTATCTGGGGCCGCCAACTATGGCTACACCTTC.

The gene calls are TRBV29-1 and TRBJ2-7; D uncertain. V lost 4 bases and J 4 bases, leaving 11 bases between the germline ends. CDR3 length: 12 amino acids. Germline V lookup: CDR1 SQVTM, CDR2 ANQGSEA. CDR3 sequence reads: CSVALGSYEQYF. Here the CDR3 DNA reads TGCAGCGTTGCATTAGGTTCTTACGAGCAGTACTTC.

On this clonotype: One end of the junction is discordant with germline, which a read error may explain. V usage is TRBV25-1 and J usage is TRBJ2-1; D uncertain. TRBJ2-7 explains the end of the DNA better; the J call may be wrong. Looked up from germline, CDR1 is MGHDK and CDR2 is SYGVNS. There are 16 residues in the CDR3. The CDR3 region has the DNA TGTGCCGGCAGTGAATTATTGCTGAGCTCCTACAATGAGCAGTACTTC. Protein sequence: CAGSELLLSSYNEQYF.